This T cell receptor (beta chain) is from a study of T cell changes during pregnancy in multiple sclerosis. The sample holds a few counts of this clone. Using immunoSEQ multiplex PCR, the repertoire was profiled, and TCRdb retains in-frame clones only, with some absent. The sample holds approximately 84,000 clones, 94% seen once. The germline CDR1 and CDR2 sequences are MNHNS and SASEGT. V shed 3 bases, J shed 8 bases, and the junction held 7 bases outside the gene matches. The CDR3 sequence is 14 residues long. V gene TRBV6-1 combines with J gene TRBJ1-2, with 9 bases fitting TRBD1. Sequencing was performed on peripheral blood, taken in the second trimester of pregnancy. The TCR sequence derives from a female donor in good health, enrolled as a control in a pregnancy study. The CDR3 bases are TGTGCCAGCAGTGATTCTTGGGACAGGGTCGGCTACACCTTC. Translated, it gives CASSDSWDRVGYTF.